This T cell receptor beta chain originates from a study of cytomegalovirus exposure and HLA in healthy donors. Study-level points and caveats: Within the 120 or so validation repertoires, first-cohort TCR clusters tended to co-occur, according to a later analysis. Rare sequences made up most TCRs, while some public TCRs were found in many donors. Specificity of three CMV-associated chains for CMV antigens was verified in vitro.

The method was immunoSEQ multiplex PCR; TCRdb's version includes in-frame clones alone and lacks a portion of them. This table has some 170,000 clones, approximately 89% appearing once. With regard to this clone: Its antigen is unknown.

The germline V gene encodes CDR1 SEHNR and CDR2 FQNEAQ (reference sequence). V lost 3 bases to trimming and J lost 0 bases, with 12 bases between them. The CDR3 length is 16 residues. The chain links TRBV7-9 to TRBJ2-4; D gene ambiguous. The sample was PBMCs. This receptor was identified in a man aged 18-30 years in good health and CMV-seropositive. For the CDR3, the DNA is TGTGCCAGCAGCTTCCCCCGAGAGCTAGCCAAAAACATTCAGTACTTC. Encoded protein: CASSFPRELAKNIQYF. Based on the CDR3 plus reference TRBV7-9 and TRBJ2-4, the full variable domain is DTGVSQNPRHKITKRGQNVTFRCDPISEHNRLYWYRQTLGQGPEFLTYFQNEAQLEKSRLLSDRFSAERPKGSFSTLEIQRTEQGDSAMYLCASSFPRELAKNIQYFGAGTRLSVL.